The clone carrying this T cell receptor (beta chain) was picked up a small number of times. The antigen is unknown. This may be a read error, as it is one base from a much larger clone. Germline V gene sequence: CDR1 SGHNT, CDR2 YYREEE (reference sequence). Unmatched junction bases numbered 2, after V lost 3 bases and J lost 4 bases. This CDR3 contains 13 residues. This specimen belongs to a study of human T cells and chemical hapten exposure. About the study: Application of 0.01% DPC to the upper back was done by patch test, with a reading at 6 days. Study conclusions and caveats: Sensitizing with DPC caused no change in TCRs above 1 in 1000 frequency. Relative to controls, expanded TCRs formed significantly more large CDR3 similarity clusters.

The sample's time point: patch test 3, about 24 weeks after DPC sensitization. This sample's treatment: therapeutic diphenylcyclopropenone sensitization with weekly scalp DPC. Within the library, unique molecular identifiers were attached to each individual cDNA molecule. TCRdb re-analysed the RACE reads in MiXCR, keeping a single row per CDR3 protein. Of about 58,000 distinct CDR3 sequences in the sample, around 11% were seen once. The chain is built from TRBV5-4 and TRBJ1-1, with 8 bases aligning to TRBD1. The source is a man between 25 and 39 years old with alopecia areata. Some clones in this sample may be carry-over from other donors' samples. The source was whole blood, collected in connection with sensitization to the hapten diphenylcyclopropenone (DPC). The chain's CDR3 is CASSSTGGTEAFF. The CDR3 nucleotides are TGTGCCAGCAGCTCTACAGGGGGCACTGAAGCTTTCTTT. The full variable domain, completed using reference TRBV5-4 and TRBJ1-1, is ETGVTQSPTHLIKTRGQQVTLRCSSQSGHNTVSWYQQALGQGPQFIFQYYREEENGRGNFPPRFSGLQFPNYSSELNVNALELDDSALYLCASSSTGGTEAFFGQGTRLTVV.